This T cell receptor (beta chain) was found in a study of response to subunit inactivated influenza vaccine. TCRdb re-analysed the RT-PCR reads in MiXCR, keeping a single row per CDR3 protein. The repertoire holds 530,000 or so distinct CDR3 sequences, with approximately 12% as singletons. Points from the study as a whole: Authors suggested each seasonal influenza vaccination recruits few new T cells.

This clonotype came up a few times. As yet, its antigen is unknown. The sequencing used PBMCs from blood, collected on the day of vaccination. This TCR derives from a man aged 50-60 years who received an inactivated influenza vaccine.

CDR3 nucleotides: TGTGCCAGCAGCTCCCGTACAGGGATCCGCACCGGGGAGCTGTTTTTT. It encodes CASSSRTGIRTGELFF. The chain joins TRBV5-5 to TRBJ2-2; D might be TRBD1 (6 bases). The germline CDR1 and CDR2 sequences are SGHKS and YYEKEE (reference sequence). Trimming took off 3 bases at V and 4 bases at J, with 16 bases between the two ends. CDR3 length: 16 amino acids.